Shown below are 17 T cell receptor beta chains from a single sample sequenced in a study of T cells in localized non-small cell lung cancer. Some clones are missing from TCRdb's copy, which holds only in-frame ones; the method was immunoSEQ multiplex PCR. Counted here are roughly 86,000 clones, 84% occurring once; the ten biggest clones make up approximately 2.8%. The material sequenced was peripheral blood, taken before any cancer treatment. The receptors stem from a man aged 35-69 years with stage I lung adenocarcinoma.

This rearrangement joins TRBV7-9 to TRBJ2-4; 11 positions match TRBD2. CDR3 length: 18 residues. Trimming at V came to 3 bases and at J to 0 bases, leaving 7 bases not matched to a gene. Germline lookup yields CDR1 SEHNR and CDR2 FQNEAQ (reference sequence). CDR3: CASSLGLADNIAKNIQYF. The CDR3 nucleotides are TGTGCCAGCAGCTTGGGACTAGCGGACAATATAGCCAAAAACATTCAGTACTTC.

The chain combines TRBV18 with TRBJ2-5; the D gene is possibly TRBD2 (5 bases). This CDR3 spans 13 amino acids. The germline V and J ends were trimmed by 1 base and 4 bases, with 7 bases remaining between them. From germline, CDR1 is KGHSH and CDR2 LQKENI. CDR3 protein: CASSPRGRETQYF. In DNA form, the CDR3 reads TGTGCCAGCTCACCACGAGGGCGAGAGACCCAGTACTTC. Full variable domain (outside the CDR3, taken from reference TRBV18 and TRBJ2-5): NAGVMQNPRHLVRRRGQEARLRCSPMKGHSHVYWYRQLPEEGLKFMVYLQKENIIDESGMPKERFSAEFPKEGPSILRIQQVVRGDSAAYFCASSPRGRETQYFGPGTRLLVL.

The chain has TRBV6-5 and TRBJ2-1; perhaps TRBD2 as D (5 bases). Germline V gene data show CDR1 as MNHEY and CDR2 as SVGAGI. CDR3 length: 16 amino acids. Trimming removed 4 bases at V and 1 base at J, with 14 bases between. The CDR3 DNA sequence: TGTGCCAGCAGTTTATTTCGGGATTCGTCCTACAATGAGCAGTTCTTC. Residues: CASSLFRDSSYNEQFF.

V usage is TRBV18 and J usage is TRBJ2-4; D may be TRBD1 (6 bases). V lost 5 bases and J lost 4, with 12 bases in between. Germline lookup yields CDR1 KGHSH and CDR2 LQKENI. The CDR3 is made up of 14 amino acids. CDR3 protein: CASSITGSKNIQYF. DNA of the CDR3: TGTGCCAGCTCAATTACAGGGAGTAAAAACATTCAGTACTTC.

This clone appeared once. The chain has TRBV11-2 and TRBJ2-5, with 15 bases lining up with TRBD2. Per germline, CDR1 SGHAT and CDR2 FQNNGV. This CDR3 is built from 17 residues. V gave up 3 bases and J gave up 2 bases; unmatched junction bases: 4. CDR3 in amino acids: CASSLPGTSGRQETQYF. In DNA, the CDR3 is TGTGCCAGCAGCTTGCCCGGGACTAGCGGGAGGCAAGAGACCCAGTACTTC.

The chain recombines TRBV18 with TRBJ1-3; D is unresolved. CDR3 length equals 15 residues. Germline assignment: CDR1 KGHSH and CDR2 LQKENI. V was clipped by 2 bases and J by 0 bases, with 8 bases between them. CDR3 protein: CASSPTQSSGNTIYF. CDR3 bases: TGTGCCAGCTCACCAACCCAGAGCTCTGGAAACACCATATATTTT.

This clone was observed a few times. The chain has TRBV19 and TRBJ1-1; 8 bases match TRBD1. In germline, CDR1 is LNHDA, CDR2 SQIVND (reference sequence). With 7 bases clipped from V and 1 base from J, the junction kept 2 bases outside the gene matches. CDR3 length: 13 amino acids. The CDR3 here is CASKGQANTEAFF. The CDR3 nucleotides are TGTGCCAGTAAGGGACAGGCGAACACTGAAGCTTTCTTT.

CDR3 DNA sequence: TGTGCCAGTAGTCCCCGTGAACTGGAAGCTTTCTTT. It encodes CASSPRELEAFF. The chain recombines TRBV19 with TRBJ1-1, with D unresolved. Germline-derived CDR1 and CDR2 are LNHDA and SQIVND (reference sequence). With 5 bases removed from V and 8 bases from J, the gap between germline ends came to 12 bases. The CDR3 is 12 residues long.

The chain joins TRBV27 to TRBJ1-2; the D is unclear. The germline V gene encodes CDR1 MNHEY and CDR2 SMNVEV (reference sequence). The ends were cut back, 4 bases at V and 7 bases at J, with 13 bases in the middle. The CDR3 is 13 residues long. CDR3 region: CASSSLRTAGYTF. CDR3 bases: TGTGCCAGCAGTTCCCTTAGGACGGCTGGCTACACCTTC.

CDR3 nucleotide sequence: TGTGCCAGTAGTCGGCAGGGGGTGGAAAACACCATATATTTT. Protein sequence: CASSRQGVENTIYF. This sequence joins TRBV19 and TRBJ1-3; 7 bases agree with TRBD1. CDR3 size: 14 residues. CDR1 LNHDA and CDR2 SQIVND come from the germline V gene (reference sequence). V was clipped by 5 bases and J by 6 bases; unmatched bases: 7.

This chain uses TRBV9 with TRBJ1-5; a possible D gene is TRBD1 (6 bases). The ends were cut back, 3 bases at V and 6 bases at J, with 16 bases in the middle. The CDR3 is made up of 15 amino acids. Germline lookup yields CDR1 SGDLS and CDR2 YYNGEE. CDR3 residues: CASSANPQGLQPQHF. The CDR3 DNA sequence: TGTGCCAGCAGCGCGAACCCACAGGGACTTCAGCCCCAGCATTTT.

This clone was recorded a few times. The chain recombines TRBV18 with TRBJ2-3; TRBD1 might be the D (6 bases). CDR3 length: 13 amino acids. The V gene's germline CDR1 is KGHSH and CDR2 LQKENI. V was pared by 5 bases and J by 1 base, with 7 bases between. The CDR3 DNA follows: TGTGCCAGCTCAAAGGGGGGCACAGATACGCAGTATTTT. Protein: CASSKGGTDTQYF.

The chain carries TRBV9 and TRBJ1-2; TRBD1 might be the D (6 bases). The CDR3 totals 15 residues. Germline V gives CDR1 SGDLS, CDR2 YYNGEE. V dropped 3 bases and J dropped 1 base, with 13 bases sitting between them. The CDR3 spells CASSGTDQFNYGYTF. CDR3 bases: TGTGCCAGCAGCGGGACAGATCAATTTAACTATGGCTACACCTTC.

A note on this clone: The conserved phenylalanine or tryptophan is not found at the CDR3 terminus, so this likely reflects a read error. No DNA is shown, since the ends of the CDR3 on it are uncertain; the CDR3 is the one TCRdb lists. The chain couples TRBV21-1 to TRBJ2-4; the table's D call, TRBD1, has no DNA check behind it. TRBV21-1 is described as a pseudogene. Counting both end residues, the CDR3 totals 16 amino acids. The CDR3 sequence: CARGMDRGREGGLGQL.

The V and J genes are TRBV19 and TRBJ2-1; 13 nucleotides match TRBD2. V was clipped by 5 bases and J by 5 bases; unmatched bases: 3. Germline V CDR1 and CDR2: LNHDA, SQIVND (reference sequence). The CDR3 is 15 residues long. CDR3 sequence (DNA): TGTGCCAGTAGTTGGGGGACTAGCGGGGACAATGAGCAGTTCTTC. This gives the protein CASSWGTSGDNEQFF. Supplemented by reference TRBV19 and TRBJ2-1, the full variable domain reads DGGITQSPKYLFRKEGQNVTLSCEQNLNHDAMYWYRQDPGQGLRLIYYSQIVNDFQKGDIAEGYSVSREKKESFPLTVTSAQKNPTAFYLCASSWGTSGDNEQFFGPGTRLTVL.

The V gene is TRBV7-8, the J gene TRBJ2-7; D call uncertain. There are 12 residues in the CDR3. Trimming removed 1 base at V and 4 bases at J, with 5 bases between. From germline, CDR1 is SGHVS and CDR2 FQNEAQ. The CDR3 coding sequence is TGTGCCAGCAGCTTAGTGGGATACGAGCAGTACTTC. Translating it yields CASSLVGYEQYF.

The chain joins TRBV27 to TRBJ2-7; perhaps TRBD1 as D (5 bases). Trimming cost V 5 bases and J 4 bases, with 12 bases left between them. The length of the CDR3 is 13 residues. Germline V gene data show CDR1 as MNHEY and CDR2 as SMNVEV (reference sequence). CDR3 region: CASSILGAYEQYF. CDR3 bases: TGTGCCAGCAGTATCCTTGGGGCATACGAGCAGTACTTC.